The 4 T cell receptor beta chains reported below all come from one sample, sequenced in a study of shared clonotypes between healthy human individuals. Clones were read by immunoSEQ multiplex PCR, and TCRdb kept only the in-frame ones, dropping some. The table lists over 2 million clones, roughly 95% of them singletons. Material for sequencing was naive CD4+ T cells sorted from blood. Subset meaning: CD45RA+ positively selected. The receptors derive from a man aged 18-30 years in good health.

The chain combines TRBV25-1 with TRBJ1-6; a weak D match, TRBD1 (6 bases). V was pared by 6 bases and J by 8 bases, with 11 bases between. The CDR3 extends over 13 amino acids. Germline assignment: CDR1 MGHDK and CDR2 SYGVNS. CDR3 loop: CASRDRGHSPLHF. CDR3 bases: TGTGCCAGCAGGGACAGAGGCCATTCACCCCTCCACTTT.

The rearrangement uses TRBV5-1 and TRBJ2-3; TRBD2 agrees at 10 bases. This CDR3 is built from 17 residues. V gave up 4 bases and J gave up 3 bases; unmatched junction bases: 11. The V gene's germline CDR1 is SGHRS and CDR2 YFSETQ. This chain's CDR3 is CASSARTSGARTDTQYF. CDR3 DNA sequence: TGCGCCAGCAGCGCGCGGACTAGCGGAGCTCGGACAGATACGCAGTATTTT.

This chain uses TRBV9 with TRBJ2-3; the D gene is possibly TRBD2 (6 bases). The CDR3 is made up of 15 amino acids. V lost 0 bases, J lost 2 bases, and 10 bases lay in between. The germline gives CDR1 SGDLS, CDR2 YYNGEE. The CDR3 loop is CASSVAGDFTDTQYF. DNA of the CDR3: TGTGCCAGCAGCGTAGCGGGAGACTTCACAGATACGCAGTATTTT.

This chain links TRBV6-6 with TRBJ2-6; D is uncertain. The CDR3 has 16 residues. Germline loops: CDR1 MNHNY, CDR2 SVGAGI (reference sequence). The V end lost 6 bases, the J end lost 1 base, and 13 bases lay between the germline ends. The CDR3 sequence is CASSRLRASGANVLTF. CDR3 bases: TGTGCCAGCAGCCGGCTCCGGGCGTCTGGGGCCAACGTCCTGACTTTC.